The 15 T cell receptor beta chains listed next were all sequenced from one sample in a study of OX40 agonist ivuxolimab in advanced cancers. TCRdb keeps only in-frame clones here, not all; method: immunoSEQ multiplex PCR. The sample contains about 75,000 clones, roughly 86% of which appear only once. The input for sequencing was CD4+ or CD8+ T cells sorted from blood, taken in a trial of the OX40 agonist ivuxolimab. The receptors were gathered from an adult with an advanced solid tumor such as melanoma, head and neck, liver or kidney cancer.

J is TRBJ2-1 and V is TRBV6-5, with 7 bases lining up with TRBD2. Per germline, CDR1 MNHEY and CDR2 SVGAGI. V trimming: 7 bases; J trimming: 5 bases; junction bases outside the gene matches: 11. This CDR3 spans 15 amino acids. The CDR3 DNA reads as TGTGCCAGCAACTCCTTCCCAGCGGGAAACAATGAGCAGTTCTTC. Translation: CASNSFPAGNNEQFF.

The CDR3 reads CASDSGVRQPQHF. In DNA form, the CDR3 reads TGTGCCAGCGACTCAGGGGTCCGTCAGCCCCAGCATTTT. The chain links TRBV2 to TRBJ1-5; the D gene is possibly TRBD1 (6 bases). Germline loops: CDR1 SNHLY, CDR2 FYNNEI. This CDR3 comprises 13 residues. Trimming removed 8 bases at V and 6 bases at J, with 14 bases between. The full variable domain, with the rest looked up from reference TRBV2 and TRBJ1-5, is EPEVTQTPSHQVTQMGQEVILRCVPISNHLYFYWYRQILGQKVEFLVSFYNNEISEKSEIFDDQFSVERPDGSNFTLKIRSTKLEDSAMYFCASDSGVRQPQHFGDGTRLSIL.

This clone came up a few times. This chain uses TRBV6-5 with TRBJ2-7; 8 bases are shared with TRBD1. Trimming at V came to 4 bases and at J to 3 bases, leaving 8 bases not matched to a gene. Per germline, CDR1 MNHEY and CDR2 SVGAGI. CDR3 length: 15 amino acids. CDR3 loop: CASSSTGTGYYEQYF. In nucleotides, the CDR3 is TGTGCCAGCAGTTCTACCGGGACAGGATACTACGAGCAGTACTTC.

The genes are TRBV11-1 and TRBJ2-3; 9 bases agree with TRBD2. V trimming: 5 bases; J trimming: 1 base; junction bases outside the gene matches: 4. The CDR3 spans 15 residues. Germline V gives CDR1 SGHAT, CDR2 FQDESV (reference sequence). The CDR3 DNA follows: TGTGCCAGCAGCCCACGGACTAGCGGCACAGATACGCAGTATTTT. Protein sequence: CASSPRTSGTDTQYF.

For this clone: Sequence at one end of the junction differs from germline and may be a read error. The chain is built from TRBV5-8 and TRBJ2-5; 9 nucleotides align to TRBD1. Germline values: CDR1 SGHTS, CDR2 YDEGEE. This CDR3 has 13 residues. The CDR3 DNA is TGTGCCAGCAGATTGGGACAGGGTCTGGCCCAGTACTTC. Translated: CASRLGQGLAQYF.

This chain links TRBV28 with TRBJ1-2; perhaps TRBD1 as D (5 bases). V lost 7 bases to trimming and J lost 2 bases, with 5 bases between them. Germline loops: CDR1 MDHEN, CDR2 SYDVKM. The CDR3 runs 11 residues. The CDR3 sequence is CASTGNYGYTF. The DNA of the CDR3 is TGTGCCAGCACAGGGAACTATGGCTACACCTTC.

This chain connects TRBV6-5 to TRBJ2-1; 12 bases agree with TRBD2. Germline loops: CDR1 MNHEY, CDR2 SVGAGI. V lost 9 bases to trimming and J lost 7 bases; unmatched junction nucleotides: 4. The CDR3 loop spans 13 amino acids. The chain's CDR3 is CASRLAGDNEQFF. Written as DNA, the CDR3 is TGTGCCAGTAGACTAGCGGGAGATAATGAGCAGTTCTTC.

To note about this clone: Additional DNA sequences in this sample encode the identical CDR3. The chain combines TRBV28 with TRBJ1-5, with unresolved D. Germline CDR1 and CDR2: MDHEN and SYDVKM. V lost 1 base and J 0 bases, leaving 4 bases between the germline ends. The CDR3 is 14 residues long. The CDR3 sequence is CASSLSGSNQPQHF. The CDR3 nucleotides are TGTGCCAGCAGTTTATCCGGTAGCAATCAGCCCCAGCATTTT.

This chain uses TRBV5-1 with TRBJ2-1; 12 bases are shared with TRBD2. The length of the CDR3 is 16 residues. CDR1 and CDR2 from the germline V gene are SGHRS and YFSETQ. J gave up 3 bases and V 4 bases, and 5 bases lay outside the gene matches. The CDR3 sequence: CASSLQLAGGYNEQFF. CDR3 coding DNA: TGCGCCAGCAGCCTCCAACTAGCGGGGGGCTACAATGAGCAGTTCTTC.

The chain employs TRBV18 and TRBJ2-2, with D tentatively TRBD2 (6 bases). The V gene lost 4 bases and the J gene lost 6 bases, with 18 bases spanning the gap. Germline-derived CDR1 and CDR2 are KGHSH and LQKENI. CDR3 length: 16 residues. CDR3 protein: CASSLLTRIGAGELFF. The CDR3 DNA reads TGTGCCAGCTCACTCCTGACTAGGATTGGCGCCGGGGAGCTGTTTTTT.

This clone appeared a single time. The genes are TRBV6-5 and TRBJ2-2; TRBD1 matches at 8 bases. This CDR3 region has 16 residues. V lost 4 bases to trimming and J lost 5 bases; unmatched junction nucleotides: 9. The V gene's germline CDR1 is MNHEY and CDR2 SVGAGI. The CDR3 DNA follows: TGTGCCAGCAGTTGGACCGGGACAGGTATTACCGGGGAGCTGTTTTTT. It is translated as CASSWTGTGITGELFF.

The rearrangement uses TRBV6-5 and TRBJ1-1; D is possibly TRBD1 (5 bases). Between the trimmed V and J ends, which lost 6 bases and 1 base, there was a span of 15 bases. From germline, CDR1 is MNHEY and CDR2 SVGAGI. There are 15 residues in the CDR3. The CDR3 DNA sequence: TGTGCCAGCAGAGTACAGTGGGACTCGAACACTGAAGCTTTCTTT. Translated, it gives CASRVQWDSNTEAFF.

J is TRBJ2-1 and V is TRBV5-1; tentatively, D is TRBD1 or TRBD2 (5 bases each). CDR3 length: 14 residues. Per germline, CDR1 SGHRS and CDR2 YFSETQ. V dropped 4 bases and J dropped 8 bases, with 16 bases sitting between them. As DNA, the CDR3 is TGCGCCAGCAGCCTCGGGACGGCATACGATGAGCAGTTCTTC. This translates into CASSLGTAYDEQFF.

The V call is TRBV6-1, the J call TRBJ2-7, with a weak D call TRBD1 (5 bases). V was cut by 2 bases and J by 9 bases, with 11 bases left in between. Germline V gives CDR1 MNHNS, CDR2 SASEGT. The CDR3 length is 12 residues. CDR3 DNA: TGTGCCAGCAGTGAATCGGGTAGGGGGCAGTACTTC. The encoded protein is CASSESGRGQYF.

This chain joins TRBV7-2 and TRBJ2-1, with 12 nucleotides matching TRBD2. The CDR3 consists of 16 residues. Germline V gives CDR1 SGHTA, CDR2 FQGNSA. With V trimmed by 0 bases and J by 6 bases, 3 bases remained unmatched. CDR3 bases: TGTGCCAGCAGCTTAGCCCTAGCGGGGGGGTTCAATGAGCAGTTCTTC. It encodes CASSLALAGGFNEQFF.